The 14 T cell receptor beta chains listed next were all sequenced from one sample in a study of T cell responses to AZD1222 COVID-19 vaccine. The method was immunoSEQ multiplex PCR; TCRdb's version includes in-frame clones alone and lacks a portion of them. The data contain approximately 120,000 clones, 65% to 90% of them singletons. The sequencing here drew on peripheral blood, taken 28 days after the second AZD1222 dose. Receptors originate from an adult who received the AZD1222 COVID-19 vaccine.

This clone was counted only a few times. In the same sample, other DNA sequences code for this CDR3. The chain couples TRBV5-6 to TRBJ2-7; maybe TRBD1 (5 bases). Per the germline V gene, CDR1 is SGHDT and CDR2 is YYEEEE. The CDR3 loop spans 13 amino acids. V lost 0 bases, J lost 1 base, and 5 bases lay in between. Here the CDR3 DNA reads TGTGCCAGCAGCTTGGGACAGTCCTACGAGCAGTACTTC. Translating gives CASSLGQSYEQYF.

The chain uses TRBV28 and TRBJ1-1, with D possibly being TRBD1 (5 bases). The CDR3 sequence is 12 residues long. The germline V gene encodes CDR1 MDHEN and CDR2 SYDVKM. The V end was cut by 3 bases, the J end by 3 bases, with 5 bases between. CDR3 DNA sequence: TGTGCCAGCAGTTTGGGGCACACTGAAGCTTTCTTT. It yields the protein CASSLGHTEAFF.

The CDR3 is CASSQVRAGVQTEAFF. CDR3 coding DNA: TGCGCCAGCAGCCAAGTCAGAGCAGGGGTGCAGACTGAAGCTTTCTTT. The V and J genes are TRBV4-1 and TRBJ1-1, with D perhaps matching TRBD1 (6 bases). Trimming removed 1 base from V and 5 bases from J, with 17 bases in between. The germline V gene encodes CDR1 MGHRA and CDR2 YSYEKL. The CDR3 totals 16 residues.

This chain links TRBV7-9 with TRBJ1-1; D is uncertain. V was trimmed by 5 bases and J by 0 bases, leaving 7 bases between them. Looked up from germline, CDR1 is SEHNR and CDR2 is FQNEAQ (reference sequence). CDR3 size: 13 residues. For the CDR3, the DNA is TGTGCCAGCAGCCCCTGGCTGAACACTGAAGCTTTCTTT. It is translated as CASSPWLNTEAFF.

The table lists this clone with a count of one. V and J are TRBV5-4 and TRBJ2-1; D is unresolved. There are 14 residues in the CDR3. V was cut by 4 bases and J by 9 bases, with 17 bases left in between. Germline V lookup: CDR1 SGHNT, CDR2 YYREEE (reference sequence). The CDR3 bases are TGTGCCAGCAGCCTACCGGGCGATGGGGTTGAGCAGTTCTTC. Its translation is CASSLPGDGVEQFF.

The chain couples TRBV28 to TRBJ2-3, with 12 nucleotides matching TRBD2. Germline CDR1 and CDR2: MDHEN and SYDVKM. This CDR3 has 16 amino acids. Trimming took 4 bases from V and 4 from J; bases not matched to a gene: 6. The CDR3 here is CASSSRLAGDADTQYF. The CDR3 DNA reads TGTGCCAGCAGTTCGAGACTAGCGGGGGACGCAGATACGCAGTATTTT.

V usage is TRBV30 and J usage is TRBJ1-6; the D is unclear. Germline assignment: CDR1 GTSNPN and CDR2 SVGIG (reference sequence). The length of the CDR3 is 14 residues. V lost 2 bases to trimming and J lost 3 bases, with 8 bases between them. For the CDR3, the DNA is TGTGCCTGGAGTCTGGAAAGCTATAATTCACCCCTCCACTTT. Protein product: CAWSLESYNSPLHF.

The chain employs TRBV2 and TRBJ2-5; 9 bases line up with TRBD2. Looked up from germline, CDR1 is SNHLY and CDR2 is FYNNEI. J was trimmed by 0 bases and V by 6 bases; bases with no gene match: 8. The CDR3 runs 16 residues. In DNA form, the CDR3 reads TGTGCCAGCAGGAGGAGGAGCGGGGGGTACCAAGAGACCCAGTACTTC. Amino acids: CASRRRSGGYQETQYF.

The chain links TRBV28 to TRBJ1-2; D remains ambiguous. CDR1 is MDHEN and CDR2 is SYDVKM in the germline V gene. CDR3 length: 12 amino acids. The V end lost 6 bases, the J end lost 1 base, and 6 bases lay between the germline ends. The CDR3 region is CASRPGNYGYTF. The DNA of the CDR3 is TGTGCCAGCAGACCCGGTAACTATGGCTACACCTTC.

The chain joins TRBV3-1 (or the pseudogene TRBV3-2) to TRBJ1-5; 8 bases match TRBD1. The V segment lost 3 bases and the J segment 7 bases; nucleotides outside the gene matches: 5. Germline V CDR1 and CDR2: LGHDT, YNNKEL (reference sequence). The CDR3 is made up of 14 amino acids. The CDR3 sequence: CASSQTGVIQPQHF. DNA of the CDR3: TGTGCCAGCAGCCAGACAGGGGTGATACAGCCCCAGCATTTT.

CDR3 sequence (DNA): TGTGCCACCATGGAAAACAGGGGATCAGGGAGGGCCAGCTACACCTTC. It is translated as CATMENRGSGRASYTF. This chain connects TRBV28 to TRBJ1-2; TRBD1 matches at 7 bases. The length of the CDR3 is 16 residues. Per the germline V gene, CDR1 is MDHEN and CDR2 is SYDVKM. After removal of 10 bases from V and 9 bases from J, the junction contained 23 bases not matched to a gene.

This rearrangement joins TRBV19 to TRBJ1-3; D is perhaps TRBD1 (5 bases). This CDR3 contains 14 residues. V gave up 8 bases and J gave up 4 bases, with 15 bases separating them. Germline CDR1 is LNHDA and CDR2 is SQIVND (reference sequence). As DNA, the CDR3 is TGTGCCAGTGCCGAAAGGGGTGCAGGAAACACCATATATTTT. It encodes CASAERGAGNTIYF.

The rearrangement links TRBV5-1 to TRBJ1-6; D gene ambiguous. Trimming stripped 4 bases from V and 6 bases from J, with 11 bases between. Germline values: CDR1 SGHRS, CDR2 YFSETQ. CDR3 length: 14 residues. This chain's CDR3 is CASSITTGNSPLHF. In DNA, the CDR3 is TGCGCCAGCAGCATTACGACGGGTAATTCACCCCTCCACTTT.

V usage is TRBV5-4 and J usage is TRBJ2-7, with 7 bases fitting TRBD2. The CDR3 loop spans 14 amino acids. Losses at the gene ends were 4 bases for V and 3 bases for J; bases not matched to a gene: 7. The germline V gene has CDR1 SGHNT and CDR2 YYREEE (reference sequence). The CDR3 nucleotides read TGTGCCAGCAGCAGGGAGGGGTCCTACTACGAGCAGTACTTC. It is translated as CASSREGSYYEQYF.